One T cell receptor beta chain is described in this entry. Its antigen is unknown. A multiplex PCR was run with 60 Vbeta primers and 13 Jbeta primers. The protocol was immunoSEQ multiplex PCR, while the TCRdb copy is restricted to in-frame clones and leaves out a portion. The sample shows under 200,000 clones, around 77% of them seen only once. This sample was taken from a study of cytomegalovirus exposure and HLA in healthy donors. Findings of the study overall: Judged likely to be a sequencing artifact was a cluster of highly shared sequence variants.

Samples came from healthy bone marrow donors. CDR3 size: 13 residues. V was trimmed by 3 bases and J by 7 bases, leaving 13 bases between them. The V gene's germline CDR1 is MDHEN and CDR2 SYDVKM. This sequence was found in a man aged 55 to 70 in good health and CMV-seronegative. The rearrangement uses TRBV28 and TRBJ2-7, with D maybe TRBD2 (5 bases). The material sequenced was PBMCs. CDR3 amino acids: CASSFGSWREQYF. The CDR3 nucleotides read TGTGCCAGCAGTTTTGGATCGTGGAGGGAGCAGTACTTC. Full variable domain (remainder filled in from reference TRBV28 and TRBJ2-7): DVKVTQSSRYLVKRTGEKVFLECVQDMDHENMFWYRQDPGLGLRLIYFSYDVKMKEKGDIPEGYSVSREKKERFSLILESASTNQTSMYLCASSFGSWREQYFGPGTRLTVT.